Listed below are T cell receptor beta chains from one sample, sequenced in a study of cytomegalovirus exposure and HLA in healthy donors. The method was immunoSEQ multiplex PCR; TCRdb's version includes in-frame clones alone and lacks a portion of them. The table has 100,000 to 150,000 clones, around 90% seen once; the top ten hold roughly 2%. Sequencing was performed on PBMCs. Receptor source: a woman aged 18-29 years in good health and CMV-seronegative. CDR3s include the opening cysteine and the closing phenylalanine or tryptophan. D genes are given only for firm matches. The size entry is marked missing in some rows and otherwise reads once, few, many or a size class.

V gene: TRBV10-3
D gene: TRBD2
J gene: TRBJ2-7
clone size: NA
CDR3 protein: CAISEASGSGEQYF
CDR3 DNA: TGTGCCATCAGTGAAGCTAGCGGGAGCGGCGAGCAGTACTTC

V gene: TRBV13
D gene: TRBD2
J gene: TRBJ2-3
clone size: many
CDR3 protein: CASSPPRTSDTTDTQYF
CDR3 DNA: TGTGCCAGCAGCCCCCCCCGGACTAGCGACACCACAGATACGCAGTATTTT

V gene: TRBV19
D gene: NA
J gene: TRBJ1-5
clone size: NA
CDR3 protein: CASRRALSNQPQHF
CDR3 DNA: TGTGCCAGTAGGCGGGCGTTGTCCAATCAGCCCCAGCATTTT

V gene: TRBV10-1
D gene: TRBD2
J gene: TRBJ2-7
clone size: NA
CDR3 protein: CASSDSREFLEQYF
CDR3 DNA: TGCGCCAGCAGTGACTCGCGGGAGTTTCTAGAGCAGTACTTC

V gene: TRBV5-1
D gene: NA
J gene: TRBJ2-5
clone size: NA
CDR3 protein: CASSLEPHQETQYF
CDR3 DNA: TGCGCCAGCAGCTTGGAGCCACACCAAGAGACCCAGTACTTC

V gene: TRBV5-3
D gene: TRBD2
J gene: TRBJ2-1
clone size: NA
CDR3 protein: CARSLPGPGLANHEQFF
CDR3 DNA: TGTGCCAGAAGCCTGCCGGGACCGGGACTAGCTAACCATGAGCAGTTCTTC

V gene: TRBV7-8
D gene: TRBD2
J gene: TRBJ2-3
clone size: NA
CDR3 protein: CASSLGSLSGRSSHTQYF
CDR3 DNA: TGTGCCAGCAGCTTAGGAAGCCTTAGCGGGAGGTCGTCTCATACGCAGTATTTT

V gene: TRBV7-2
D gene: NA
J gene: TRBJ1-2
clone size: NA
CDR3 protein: CASSSFKGRTLHGYTF
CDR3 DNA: TGTGCCAGCAGCTCCTTTAAAGGGAGGACCTTACATGGCTACACCTTC

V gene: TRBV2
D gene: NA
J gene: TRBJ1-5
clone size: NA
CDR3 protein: CASSDQDHQPQHF
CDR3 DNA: TGTGCCAGCAGTGACCAGGATCATCAGCCCCAGCATTTT

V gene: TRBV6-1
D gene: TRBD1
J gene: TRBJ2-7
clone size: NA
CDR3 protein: CAYRGYYEQYF
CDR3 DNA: TGTGCCTACAGGGGGTACTACGAGCAGTACTTC

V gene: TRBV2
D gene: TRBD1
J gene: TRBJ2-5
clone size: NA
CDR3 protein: CASNGQVRETQYF
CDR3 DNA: TGTGCCAGCAACGGACAGGTCCGCGAGACCCAGTACTTC

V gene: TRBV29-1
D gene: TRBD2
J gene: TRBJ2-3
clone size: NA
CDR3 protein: CSVCIRLAGVLTDTQYF
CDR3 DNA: TGCAGCGTTTGTATTAGACTAGCGGGAGTCCTCACAGATACGCAGTATTTT

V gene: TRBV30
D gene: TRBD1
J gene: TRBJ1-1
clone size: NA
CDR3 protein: CASRQGGGEAFF
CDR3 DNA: TGTGCCTCACGACAGGGGGGGGGTGAAGCTTTCTTT

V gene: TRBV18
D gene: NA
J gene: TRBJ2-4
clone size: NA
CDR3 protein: CASSLGQVAKNIQYF
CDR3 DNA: TGTGCCAGCTCTCTTGGCCAAGTCGCCAAAAACATTCAGTACTTC

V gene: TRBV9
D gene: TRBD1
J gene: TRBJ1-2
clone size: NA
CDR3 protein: CASSAGTGQRYGYTF
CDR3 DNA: TGTGCCAGCAGCGCCGGGACAGGCCAACGCTATGGCTACACCTTC

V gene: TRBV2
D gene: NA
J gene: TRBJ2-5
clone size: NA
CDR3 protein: CASSEARETQYF
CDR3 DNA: TGTGCCAGCAGTGAAGCGCGTGAGACCCAGTACTTC

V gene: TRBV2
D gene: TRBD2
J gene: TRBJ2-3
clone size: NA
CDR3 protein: CASSPAEREGRDTQYF
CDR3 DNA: TGTGCCAGCAGTCCGGCGGAGCGGGAGGGCAGAGATACGCAGTATTTT

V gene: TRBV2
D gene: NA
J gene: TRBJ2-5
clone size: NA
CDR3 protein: CASRDSYQETQYF
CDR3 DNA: TGTGCCAGCAGGGACAGTTACCAAGAGACCCAGTACTTC

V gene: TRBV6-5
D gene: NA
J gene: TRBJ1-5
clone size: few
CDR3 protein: CASSRLPHSNQPQHF
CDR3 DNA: TGTGCCAGCAGTCGACTCCCCCATAGCAATCAGCCCCAGCATTTT

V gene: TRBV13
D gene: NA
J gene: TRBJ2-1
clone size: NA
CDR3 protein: CASSSSRLGFYNEQFF
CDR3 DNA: TGTGCCAGCAGCTCCTCCCGACTAGGATTTTACAATGAGCAGTTCTTC

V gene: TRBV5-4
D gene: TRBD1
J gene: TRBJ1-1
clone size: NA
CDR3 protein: CASSPGGWTEAFF
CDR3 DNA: TGTGCCAGCAGCCCAGGGGGATGGACTGAAGCTTTCTTT

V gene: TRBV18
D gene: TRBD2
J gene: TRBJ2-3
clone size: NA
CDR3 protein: CASSPPGLAGMGTQYF
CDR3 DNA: TGTGCCAGCTCACCACCGGGACTAGCGGGAATGGGTACGCAGTATTTT

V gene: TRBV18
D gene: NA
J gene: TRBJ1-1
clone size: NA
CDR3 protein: CASSPDGGRRTPRTEAFF
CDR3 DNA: TGTGCCAGCTCACCCGACGGGGGGAGGCGAACCCCACGGACTGAAGCTTTCTTT

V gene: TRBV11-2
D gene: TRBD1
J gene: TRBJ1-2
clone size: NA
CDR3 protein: CASSRLGDSASYTF
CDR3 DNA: TGTGCCAGCAGCCGTCTGGGGGACAGCGCCTCCTATACCTTC

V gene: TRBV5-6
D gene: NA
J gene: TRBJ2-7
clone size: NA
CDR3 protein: CASSLAGNYEQYF
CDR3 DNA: TGTGCCAGCAGCTTGGCGGGGAACTACGAGCAGTACTTC

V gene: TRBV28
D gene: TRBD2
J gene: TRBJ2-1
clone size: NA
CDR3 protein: CASSLWSGGSYNEQFF
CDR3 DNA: TGTGCCAGCAGTTTATGGAGCGGGGGCTCCTACAATGAGCAGTTCTTC

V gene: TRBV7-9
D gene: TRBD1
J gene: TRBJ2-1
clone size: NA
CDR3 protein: CASSLGQGAYNEQFF
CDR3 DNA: TGTGCCAGCAGCTTGGGACAGGGGGCGTACAATGAGCAGTTCTTC

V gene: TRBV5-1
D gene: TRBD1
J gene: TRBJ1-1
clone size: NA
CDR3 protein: CASSHIGTASEAFF
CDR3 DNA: TGCGCCAGCAGCCACATTGGGACAGCCTCTGAAGCTTTCTTT

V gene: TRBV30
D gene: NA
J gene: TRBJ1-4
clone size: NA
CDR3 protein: CAWSRGTTNEKLFF
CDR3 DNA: TGTGCCTGGAGTAGAGGTACAACTAATGAAAAACTGTTTTTT

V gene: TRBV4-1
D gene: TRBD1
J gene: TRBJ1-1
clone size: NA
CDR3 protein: CASSPGGQGETEAFF
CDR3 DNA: TGCGCCAGCAGCCCTGGGGGACAGGGAGAGACTGAAGCTTTCTTT

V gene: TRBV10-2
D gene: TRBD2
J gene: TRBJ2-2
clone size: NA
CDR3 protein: CASQRVAGGSKITGELFF
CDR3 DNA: TGCGCCAGCCAAAGAGTGGCGGGAGGAAGTAAAATAACCGGGGAGCTGTTTTTT

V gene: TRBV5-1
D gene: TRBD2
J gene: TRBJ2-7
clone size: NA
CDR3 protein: CASSGTSGSYEQYF
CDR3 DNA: TGCGCCAGCAGTGGGACTAGCGGTTCCTACGAGCAGTACTTC

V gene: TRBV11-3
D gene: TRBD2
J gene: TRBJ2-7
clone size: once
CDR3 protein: CASSLGLAGGKGEQYF
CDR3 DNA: TGTGCCAGCAGCTTAGGACTAGCGGGAGGGAAGGGCGAGCAGTACTTC

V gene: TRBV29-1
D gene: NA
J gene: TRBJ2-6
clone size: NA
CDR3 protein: CSVGVGSGANVLTF
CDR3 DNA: TGCAGCGTTGGGGTCGGTAGCGGGGCCAACGTCCTGACTTTC

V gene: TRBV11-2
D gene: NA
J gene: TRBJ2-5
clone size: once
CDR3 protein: CASSLETIAPQYF
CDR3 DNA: TGTGCCAGCAGCTTAGAAACTATCGCGCCCCAGTACTTC

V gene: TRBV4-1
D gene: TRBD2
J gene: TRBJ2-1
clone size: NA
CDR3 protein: CASSQETGGRIEQFF
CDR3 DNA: TGCGCCAGCAGCCAAGAAACGGGAGGCCGAATTGAGCAGTTCTTC

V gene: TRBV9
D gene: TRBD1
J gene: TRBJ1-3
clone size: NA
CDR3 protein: CASSVDRGPGNTIYF
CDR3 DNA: TGTGCCAGCAGCGTAGACAGGGGGCCTGGAAACACCATATATTTT

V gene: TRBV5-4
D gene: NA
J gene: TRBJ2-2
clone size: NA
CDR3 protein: CASSLALSAQDTGELFF
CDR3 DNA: TGTGCCAGCAGCTTGGCCCTCAGTGCTCAGGACACCGGGGAGCTGTTTTTT

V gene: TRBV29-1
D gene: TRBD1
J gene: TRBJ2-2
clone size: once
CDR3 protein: CSVASGTGSGELFF
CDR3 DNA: TGCAGCGTTGCATCTGGGACAGGGTCCGGGGAGCTGTTTTTT

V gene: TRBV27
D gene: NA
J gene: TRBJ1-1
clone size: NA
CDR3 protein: CASSLRQSGGTEAFF
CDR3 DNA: TGTGCCAGCAGTTTAAGGCAATCGGGGGGGACTGAAGCTTTCTTT

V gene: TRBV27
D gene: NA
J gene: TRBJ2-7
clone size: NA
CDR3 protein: CASSWATGRNYEQYF
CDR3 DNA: TGTGCCAGCAGTTGGGCGACAGGGAGGAACTACGAGCAGTACTTC

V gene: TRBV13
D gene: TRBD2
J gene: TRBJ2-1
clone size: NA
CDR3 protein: CASSQGTSGRYEQFF
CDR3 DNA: TGTGCCAGCAGCCAAGGGACTAGCGGGAGATATGAGCAGTTCTTC

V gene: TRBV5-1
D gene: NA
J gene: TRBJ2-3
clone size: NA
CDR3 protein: CASSFMDMGDTQYF
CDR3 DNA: TGCGCCAGCAGCTTCATGGACATGGGTGATACGCAGTATTTT

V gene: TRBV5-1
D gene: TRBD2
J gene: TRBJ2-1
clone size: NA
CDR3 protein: CASSFTRGLAGRVYNEQFF
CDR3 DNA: TGCGCCAGCAGCTTCACCAGGGGACTAGCGGGGCGGGTTTACAATGAGCAGTTCTTC

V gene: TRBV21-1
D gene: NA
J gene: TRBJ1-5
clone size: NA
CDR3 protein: CASSKLQYSNQPQHF
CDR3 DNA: TGTGCCAGCAGCAAATTGCAGTATAGCAATCAGCCCCAGCATTTT

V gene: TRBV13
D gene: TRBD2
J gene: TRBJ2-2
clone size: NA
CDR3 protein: CASRMRGRAFGELFF
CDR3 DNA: TGTGCCAGCAGGATGCGCGGGAGGGCCTTCGGGGAGCTGTTTTTT

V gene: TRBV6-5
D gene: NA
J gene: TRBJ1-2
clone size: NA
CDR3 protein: CASGQPVYGYTF
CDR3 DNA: TGTGCCAGCGGACAGCCAGTCTATGGCTACACCTTC

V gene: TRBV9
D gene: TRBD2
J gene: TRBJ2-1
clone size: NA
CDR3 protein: CASSVDLAGANSYNEQFF
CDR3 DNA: TGTGCCAGCAGCGTAGATCTAGCGGGAGCGAACTCCTACAATGAGCAGTTCTTC

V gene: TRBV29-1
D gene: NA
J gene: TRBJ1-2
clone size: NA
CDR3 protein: CSVRRGHGYTF
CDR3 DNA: TGCAGCGTTCGAAGAGGCCATGGCTACACCTTC

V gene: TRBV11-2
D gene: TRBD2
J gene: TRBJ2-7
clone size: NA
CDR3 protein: CASSRLAGAYEQYF
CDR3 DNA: TGTGCCAGCAGCCGACTAGCGGGAGCCTACGAGCAGTACTTC